This T cell receptor (beta chain) was documented in a study of response to subunit inactivated influenza vaccine. Note on this clonotype: The antigen is unknown.

Study outcomes and limitations: The study's authors posited that every seasonal influenza vaccination enlists few new T cells.

TCRdb analysed the RT-PCR reads with MiXCR anew, one entry per CDR3 protein. This sample has 280,000 or so distinct CDR3 sequences; less than 25% occur once, and the top ten carry approximately 10%. The germline V gene has CDR1 LNHNV and CDR2 YYDKDF (reference sequence). Unmatched junction bases numbered 3, after V lost 4 bases and J lost 2 bases. CDR3 length: 14 residues. Sequencing used PBMCs from blood, obtained approximately 20 months after vaccination. The rearrangement links TRBV15 to TRBJ2-3, with 7 bases fitting TRBD2. The source of this sequence is a man between 50 and 75 years old who received an inactivated influenza vaccine. The CDR3 is CATSTGTITDTQYF. For the CDR3, the DNA is TGTGCCACCAGCACCGGGACTATCACAGATACGCAGTATTTT.